A selection of T cell receptor beta chains follows, all from one sample in a study of T cell changes during pregnancy in multiple sclerosis. Sequencing was performed with immunoSEQ multiplex PCR; in TCRdb, only in-frame clones are kept and a portion is missing. This sample carries about 46,000 clones, more than 90% of them seen once, and the ten largest clones take roughly 9.1%. The sample consisted of CD8+ T cells from peripheral blood mononuclear cells, taken after pregnancy. These receptors originate from a female donor with multiple sclerosis, enrolled in a pregnancy study. Both conserved end residues are part of each CDR3. Each record gives: clone size, V gene, CDR3 length, J gene, D gene, CDR3 protein, CDR3 DNA. D genes are given only for firm matches. Where a row states a size, it is once, few, many or the class of an expanded clone; other rows omit it.

.,TRBV5-1,15,TRBJ2-3,.,CASSPLAPGTDTQYF,TGCGCCAGCAGCCCACTAGCCCCCGGCACAGATACGCAGTATTTT
.,TRBV5-6,14,TRBJ1-1,.,CASSGRVKGTEAFF,TGTGCCAGCAGCGGCAGGGTAAAAGGCACTGAAGCTTTCTTT
.,TRBV27,14,TRBJ2-1,TRBD2,CASTGTSGGNEQFF,TGTGCCAGCACTGGGACTAGCGGGGGCAATGAGCAGTTCTTC
.,TRBV6-5,12,TRBJ2-7,.,CASSPDSNEQYF,TGTGCCAGCAGTCCGGACAGTAACGAGCAGTACTTC
.,TRBV15,15,TRBJ2-7,.,CATSREYGSYYEQYF,TGTGCCACCAGCAGAGAATACGGGAGCTACTACGAGCAGTACTTC
.,TRBV5-4,17,TRBJ2-3,TRBD2,CASSHYFGGGSTDTQYF,TGTGCCAGCAGCCACTATTTTGGGGGGGGGAGCACAGATACGCAGTATTTT
.,TRBV6-6,14,TRBJ2-1,.,CASSSLQGFDEQFF,TGTGCCAGCAGTTCACTACAGGGATTCGATGAGCAGTTCTTC
.,TRBV7-2,15,TRBJ1-6,TRBD1,CASSVPRGNNSPLHF,TGTGCCAGCAGCGTCCCCAGGGGGAACAATTCACCCCTCCACTTT
.,TRBV16,17,TRBJ2-3,.,CASSQYGGTYATDTQYF,TGTGCCAGCAGCCAATACGGCGGGACGTATGCCACAGATACGCAGTATTTT
.,TRBV5-3,16,TRBJ1-4,.,CARSHFLDRFNEKLFF,TGTGCCAGAAGCCACTTCCTGGACAGATTTAATGAAAAACTGTTTTTT
.,TRBV6-5,14,TRBJ2-2,.,CASSGTGFTGELFF,TGTGCCAGCAGCGGTACAGGGTTCACCGGGGAGCTGTTTTTT
medium-sized,TRBV30,14,TRBJ1-6,.,CAWSVSRIASPLHF,TGTGCCTGGAGTGTAAGCAGGATTGCGTCACCCCTCCACTTT
.,TRBV13,15,TRBJ2-5,TRBD2,CASSLAGGPRETQYF,TGTGCCAGCAGCTTAGCGGGAGGGCCCCGGGAGACCCAGTACTTC
.,TRBV28,15,TRBJ2-7,.,CASSLHGGIVYEQYF,TGTGCCAGCAGTTTACACGGCGGGATCGTTTACGAGCAGTACTTC
.,TRBV6-4,15,TRBJ2-3,TRBD2,CASSFLAGELDTQYF,TGTGCCAGCAGTTTCCTAGCGGGAGAATTAGATACGCAGTATTTT
.,TRBV5-8,14,TRBJ2-7,.,CASSLDDRPYEQYF,TGTGCCAGCAGCTTGGATGACAGGCCCTACGAGCAGTACTTC
.,TRBV6-5,12,TRBJ2-3,.,CASSYPADTQYF,TGTGCCAGCAGTTACCCGGCAGATACGCAGTATTTT
.,TRBV2,14,TRBJ1-1,.,CASAEAGTYTEAFF,TGTGCCAGCGCAGAAGCAGGCACCTACACTGAAGCTTTCTTT
.,TRBV19,15,TRBJ2-7,TRBD2,CASSTTSGTPYEQYF,TGTGCCAGTAGTACTACTAGCGGGACCCCCTACGAGCAGTACTTC
.,TRBV11-3,17,TRBJ2-3,.,CASSLGTGLLMGDTQYF,TGTGCCAGCAGCTTAGGTACAGGACTACTAATGGGGGATACGCAGTATTTT
.,TRBV19,16,TRBJ2-7,TRBD2,CASSIRGGALKDEQYF,TGTGCCAGTAGTATTCGGGGGGGGGCTCTAAAGGACGAGCAGTACTTC
.,TRBV14,13,TRBJ1-4,.,CASSQEGDEKLFF,TGTGCCAGCAGCCAAGAAGGGGATGAAAAACTGTTTTTT
.,TRBV5-5,15,TRBJ2-7,.,CASSLKAVSSYEQYF,TGTGCCAGCAGCTTGAAGGCGGTGAGCTCCTACGAGCAGTACTTC
.,TRBV9,13,TRBJ1-2,.,CASSEGLDYGYTF,TGTGCCAGCAGCGAGGGGCTTGACTATGGCTACACCTTC
.,TRBV9,14,TRBJ1-5,.,CASSFGGSNQPQHF,TGTGCCAGCAGTTTCGGGGGTAGCAATCAGCCCCAGCATTTT
.,TRBV11-2,15,TRBJ2-3,TRBD1,CASSSGTGGADTQYF,TGTGCCAGCAGCTCCGGGACAGGGGGCGCAGATACGCAGTATTTT
.,TRBV9,15,TRBJ2-1,.,CASSVVASSDNEQFF,TGTGCCAGCAGCGTAGTGGCTAGCTCAGACAATGAGCAGTTCTTC
.,TRBV7-2,16,TRBJ1-2,.,CASSLGTGWGNYGYTF,TGTGCCAGCAGCTTAGGTACAGGTTGGGGCAACTATGGCTACACCTTC
.,TRBV14,17,TRBJ2-3,TRBD2,CASSQVITSGSTDTQYF,TGTGCCAGCAGCCAAGTTATCACTAGCGGATCCACAGATACGCAGTATTTT
.,TRBV19,14,TRBJ2-2,.,CASSTTKRTGELFF,TGTGCCAGTAGCACGACTAAACGCACCGGGGAGCTGTTTTTT
.,TRBV5-1,14,TRBJ2-7,.,CASSLVGGRDEQYF,TGCGCCAGCAGCTTGGTAGGGGGGAGGGACGAGCAGTACTTC
.,TRBV11-2,16,TRBJ2-7,TRBD1,CASSPVSRTGPYEQYF,TGTGCCAGCAGCCCCGTCTCTCGGACAGGGCCCTACGAGCAGTACTTC
.,TRBV4-1,18,TRBJ1-3,.,CASSHHRAESFSGNTIYF,TGCGCCAGCAGCCACCACAGGGCCGAATCCTTCTCTGGAAACACCATATATTTT
.,TRBV4-3,15,TRBJ1-1,.,CASSQGRTAGTEAFF,TGCGCCAGCAGCCAAGGGCGAACAGCTGGCACTGAAGCTTTCTTT
.,TRBV5-1,15,TRBJ1-3,TRBD1,CASSSTGGSGNTIYF,TGCGCCAGCAGTTCTACAGGGGGGTCTGGAAACACCATATATTTT
.,TRBV5-1,15,TRBJ2-7,.,CASSTGRDRYYEQYF,TGCGCCAGCAGCACCGGGAGGGACAGATACTACGAGCAGTACTTC
.,TRBV4-1,16,TRBJ2-2,.,CASSPKTLTVTGELFF,TGCGCCAGCAGCCCTAAGACGCTGACTGTTACCGGGGAGCTGTTTTTT
.,TRBV19,14,TRBJ2-7,TRBD2,CASSFGPGGGEQYF,TGTGCCAGTAGTTTTGGGCCGGGAGGAGGCGAGCAGTACTTC
.,TRBV2,12,TRBJ2-7,TRBD1,CATLRQGSEQYF,TGTGCCACCCTCAGACAGGGGAGCGAGCAGTACTTC
.,TRBV6-5,13,TRBJ2-7,.,CASSYPGSYEQYF,TGTGCCAGCAGTTACCCGGGCTCCTACGAGCAGTACTTC